This record covers a single TCR beta chain. This sample was included in a study of shared clonotypes between healthy human individuals. Profiling relied on immunoSEQ multiplex PCR, and the TCRdb table lists in-frame clones only, not all of them. The repertoire holds 520,000 or so clones, 60% to 85% seen once, with roughly 13% in the top ten. V shed 3 bases and J shed 8 bases, with 20 bases lying between them. Germline CDR1 SGHTA, CDR2 FQGNSA. The CDR3 has 15 amino acids. The sequenced sample consisted of PBMCs. This clonotype was obtained from a woman aged 40-49 years in good health. Some clones in this sample may be carry-over from other donors' samples. The gene calls are TRBV7-2 and TRBJ2-7; D unresolved. CDR3 DNA: TGTGCCAGCAGCTTGGACGGCAATTATCTGGGAAAGCAGTACTTC. Its translation: CASSLDGNYLGKQYF.